The 22 T cell receptor beta chains below all came from one sample that was sequenced in a study of cytomegalovirus exposure and HLA in healthy donors. PCR was performed using 60 Vbeta and 13 Jbeta primers. Using immunoSEQ multiplex PCR, the repertoire was profiled, and TCRdb retains in-frame clones only, with some absent. The sample has 100,000 to 150,000 clones; 70% to 85% are singletons. The sequencing input was PBMCs. All receptors come from a human donor in good health.

The chain links TRBV25-1 to TRBJ1-1, with 8 bases fitting TRBD1. Trimming at V came to 6 bases and at J to 11 bases, leaving 11 bases not matched to a gene. Per the germline V gene, CDR1 is MGHDK and CDR2 is SYGVNS. The CDR3 has 13 amino acids. This CDR3 reads CASSGQGASGAFF. DNA of the CDR3: TGTGCCAGCAGCGGACAGGGTGCCTCGGGGGCTTTCTTT.

This chain links TRBV5-1 with TRBJ2-7, with D possibly being TRBD2 (6 bases). This CDR3 is 15 amino acids long. Per germline, CDR1 SGHRS and CDR2 YFSETQ. V lost 3 bases and J 3 bases, leaving 16 bases between the germline ends. In DNA form, the CDR3 reads TGCGCCAGCAGCTGGGACTCTTCGCCGTTCTACGAGCAGTACTTC. Translation: CASSWDSSPFYEQYF.

The rearrangement uses TRBV15 and TRBJ2-1, with no clear D. Trimming pared 0 bases from V and 0 bases from J, leaving 9 bases between. The CDR3 has 16 amino acids. Germline assignment: CDR1 LNHNV and CDR2 YYDKDF (reference sequence). CDR3 sequence (DNA): TGTGCCACCAGCAGAGATCCCCGGAGCTCCTACAATGAGCAGTTCTTC. Translated: CATSRDPRSSYNEQFF. The complete variable domain, with remaining parts taken from reference TRBV15 and TRBJ2-1, reads DAMVIQNPRYQVTQFGKPVTLSCSQTLNHNVMYWYQQKSSQAPKLLFHYYDKDFNNEADTPDNFQSRRPNTSFCFLDIRSPGLGDTAMYLCATSRDPRSSYNEQFFGPGTRLTVL.

The chain carries TRBV5-1 and TRBJ1-3; 7 bases line up with TRBD1. This CDR3 is built from 14 residues. Germline V gives CDR1 SGHRS, CDR2 YFSETQ. Trimming removed 3 bases from V and 2 bases from J; junction bases left unmatched: 2. The CDR3 DNA reads TGCGCCAGCAGCTATACAGGGGCTGGAAACACCATATATTTT. Translating it yields CASSYTGAGNTIYF. The full variable domain, its missing parts supplied by reference TRBV5-1 and TRBJ1-3, is KAGVTQTPRYLIKTRGQQVTLSCSPISGHRSVSWYQQTPGQGLQFLFEYFSETQRNKGNFPGRFSGRQFSNSRSEMNVSTLELGDSALYLCASSYTGAGNTIYFGEGSWLTVV.

This sequence joins TRBV4-2 and TRBJ1-1; TRBD1 aligns across 8 bases. Germline lookup yields CDR1 LGHNA and CDR2 YNFKEQ. This CDR3 has 14 residues. Trimming removed 2 bases from V and 5 bases from J; junction bases left unmatched: 4. The CDR3 DNA is TGTGCCAGCAGCCAACCTCAGGGGGCAACTGAAGCTTTCTTT. This codes for CASSQPQGATEAFF.

CDR3 nucleotides: TGTGCCAGCAGTCCCTCTCGAGTTTCTGGAAACACCATATATTTT. This codes for CASSPSRVSGNTIYF. This chain joins TRBV28 and TRBJ1-3; D ambiguous. V lost 5 bases, J lost 1 base, and 12 bases lay in between. The V gene's germline CDR1 is MDHEN and CDR2 SYDVKM. The CDR3 is 15 amino acids.

The V gene is TRBV6-5, the J gene TRBJ1-5; D might be TRBD1 (5 bases). CDR3 length: 14 residues. V dropped 2 bases and J dropped 6 bases, with 11 bases sitting between them. Germline V gene sequence: CDR1 MNHEY, CDR2 SVGAGI. Here the CDR3 DNA reads TGTGCCAGCAGTTACAGGGGAATGGGTCAGCCCCAGCATTTT. Translating it yields CASSYRGMGQPQHF.

The chain joins TRBV19 to TRBJ2-4, with D perhaps matching TRBD2 (6 bases). Between the trimmed V and J ends, which lost 0 bases and 6 bases, there was a span of 24 bases. Germline V CDR1 and CDR2: LNHDA, SQIVND (reference sequence). The CDR3 extends over 19 amino acids. CDR3: CASSIDSNVALGGLNIQYF. The CDR3 nucleotides read TGTGCCAGTAGTATAGATAGTAATGTTGCGTTAGGAGGGTTAAACATTCAGTACTTC.

The chain carries TRBV5-4 and TRBJ2-7; D unresolved. Germline V gene lookup returns CDR1 SGHNT and CDR2 YYREEE (reference sequence). V was pared by 3 bases and J by 7 bases, with 11 bases between. This CDR3 contains 12 residues. The CDR3 protein is CASSSSSLEQYF. Written as DNA, the CDR3 is TGTGCCAGCAGCTCCTCGAGTTTGGAGCAGTACTTC. The full variable domain, completed using reference TRBV5-4 and TRBJ2-7, is ETGVTQSPTHLIKTRGQQVTLRCSSQSGHNTVSWYQQALGQGPQFIFQYYREEENGRGNFPPRFSGLQFPNYSSELNVNALELDDSALYLCASSSSSLEQYFGPGTRLTVT.

The chain joins TRBV2 to TRBJ1-5, with 8 bases matching TRBD1. The CDR3 is 14 amino acids. Germline CDR1 is SNHLY and CDR2 is FYNNEI. Trimming took 7 bases from V and 4 from J; bases not matched to a gene: 6. The CDR3 DNA follows: TGTGCCAGCAACGGACAGGGTAGTAATCAGCCCCAGCATTTT. It yields the protein CASNGQGSNQPQHF.

The V and J genes are TRBV6-6 and TRBJ1-6; D gene ambiguous. The V end was cut by 5 bases, the J end by 14 bases, with 10 bases between. CDR3 length: 11 amino acids. Germline V gives CDR1 MNHNY, CDR2 SVGAGI (reference sequence). In DNA, the CDR3 is TGTGCCAGCAGTAAGGAACAGACCCTCCACTTT. It encodes CASSKEQTLHF.

Turning to this clone: Other DNA sequences within the sample encode an identical CDR3. This chain joins TRBV28 and TRBJ1-5; D might be TRBD1 (5 bases). V was trimmed by 5 bases and J by 6 bases, leaving 17 bases between them. The length of the CDR3 is 15 residues. Germline CDR1 reads MDHEN; CDR2 reads SYDVKM. The CDR3 DNA is TGTGCCAGCAGTCCCCGGGGGGGGAAAGGTCAGCCCCAGCATTTT. It codes for CASSPRGGKGQPQHF.

The chain employs TRBV7-9 and TRBJ2-1; D is possibly TRBD2 (5 bases). CDR1 and CDR2 (germline): SEHNR, FQNEAQ (reference sequence). The ends were cut back, 0 bases at V and 4 bases at J, with 13 bases in the middle. This CDR3 comprises 16 residues. CDR3: CASSLAFQDSYNEQFF. The DNA of the CDR3 is TGTGCCAGCAGCTTAGCTTTCCAGGACTCATACAATGAGCAGTTCTTC. Drawing the rest from reference TRBV7-9 and TRBJ2-1, the complete variable domain is DTGVSQNPRHKITKRGQNVTFRCDPISEHNRLYWYRQTLGQGPEFLTYFQNEAQLEKSRLLSDRFSAERPKGSFSTLEIQRTEQGDSAMYLCASSLAFQDSYNEQFFGPGTRLTVL.

The J gene is TRBJ1-5, the V gene TRBV18; TRBD1 matches 7 bases. Germline trimming cut 9 bases from V and 6 bases from J; bases unmatched to any gene: 11. CDR1 and CDR2 (germline): KGHSH, LQKENI. This CDR3 comprises 14 residues. The DNA of the CDR3 is TGTGCCAGTGGACGGGAAGGGGGCTTTCAGCCCCAGCATTTT. It specifies CASGREGGFQPQHF.

V usage is TRBV21-1 and J usage is TRBJ1-1. TRBV21-1 is a pseudogene segment. CDR3 length: 16 amino acids. DNA for the CDR3: TGTGCCAGCAGCAAAGATGCGGGGGCGAGGGACACTGAAGCTTTCTTT. Protein: CASSKDAGARDTEAFF.

CDR3 amino acids: CASSLTGGFPYEQYF. The CDR3 DNA follows: TGTGCCAGCAGCTTAACCGGAGGCTTTCCCTACGAGCAGTACTTC. The chain couples TRBV11-3 to TRBJ2-7, with TRBD2 as a possible D gene (5 bases). V shed 2 bases and J shed 2 bases, with 13 bases lying between them. The CDR3 contains 15 residues. From germline, CDR1 is SGHNT and CDR2 YENEEA.

In its sample, this clone was seen once. CDR3 protein: CASSGGSGMSAETQYF. The CDR3 DNA sequence: TGTGCCAGCAGCGGTGGGTCAGGGATGAGTGCGGAGACCCAGTACTTC. The rearrangement uses TRBV7-7 and TRBJ2-5; TRBD1 might be the D (5 bases). V lost 5 bases to trimming and J lost 5 bases, with 21 bases between them. Germline assignment: CDR1 SSHAT and CDR2 FNYEAQ (reference sequence). This CDR3 contains 16 residues.

This clone was observed a handful of times. The chain combines TRBV6-5 with TRBJ2-5, with 9 nucleotides matching TRBD1. The V gene end was trimmed by 2 bases and the J gene end by 11 bases; junction bases not matched to a gene: 6. The CDR3 extends over 13 amino acids. Germline CDR1 and CDR2: MNHEY and SVGAGI. The CDR3 region is CASSYTDRGEQYF. The CDR3 DNA reads TGTGCCAGCAGTTACACCGACAGGGGGGAGCAGTACTTC.

Regarding this clone: Other DNA sequences in the sample encode the same CDR3. The chain employs TRBV5-1 and TRBJ2-7; 13 nucleotides agree with TRBD2. This CDR3 spans 14 amino acids. Trimming at V came to 3 bases and at J to 4 bases, leaving 1 base not matched to a gene. CDR1 is SGHRS and CDR2 is YFSETQ in the germline V gene. The DNA of the CDR3 is TGCGCCAGCAGCTGGACTAGCGGGAGTTACGAGCAGTACTTC. Encoded protein: CASSWTSGSYEQYF.

The chain employs TRBV1 and TRBJ2-7; TRBD1 is the table's D call and was not checked against the DNA. TRBV1 is reported as a pseudogene. This CDR3 has 17 amino acids. CDR3 residues: CTSSSRPRQVISYEQYF. The CDR3 bases are TGCACCAGCAGCTCAAGACCCCGGCAGGTGATTTCTTACGAGCAGTACTTC.

The chain combines TRBV5-8 with TRBJ2-5; 14 nucleotides align to TRBD2. The CDR3 covers 16 residues. Germline V gene sequence: CDR1 SGHTS, CDR2 YDEGEE. Trimming took 4 bases from V and 1 from J; bases not matched to a gene: 3. CDR3 DNA: TGTGCCAGCAGCCCGGGACTAGCGGGAGCCCAAGAGACCCAGTACTTC. Protein sequence: CASSPGLAGAQETQYF.

Only a few counts were recorded for this clone. V gene TRBV11-2 combines with J gene TRBJ2-7, with 7 bases lining up with TRBD2. Unmatched junction bases numbered 10, after V lost 8 bases and J lost 3 bases. CDR3 length: 14 amino acids. Germline lookup yields CDR1 SGHAT and CDR2 FQNNGV. CDR3: CASFVGGGVYEQYF. The CDR3 bases are TGTGCCAGCTTTGTTGGGGGAGGGGTCTACGAGCAGTACTTC. The entire variable domain, with the rest obtained from reference TRBV11-2 and TRBJ2-7, is as follows: EAGVAQSPRYKIIEKRQSVAFWCNPISGHATLYWYQQILGQGPKLLIQFQNNGVVDDSQLPKDRFSAERLKGVDSTLKIQPAKLEDSAVYLCASFVGGGVYEQYFGPGTRLTVT.